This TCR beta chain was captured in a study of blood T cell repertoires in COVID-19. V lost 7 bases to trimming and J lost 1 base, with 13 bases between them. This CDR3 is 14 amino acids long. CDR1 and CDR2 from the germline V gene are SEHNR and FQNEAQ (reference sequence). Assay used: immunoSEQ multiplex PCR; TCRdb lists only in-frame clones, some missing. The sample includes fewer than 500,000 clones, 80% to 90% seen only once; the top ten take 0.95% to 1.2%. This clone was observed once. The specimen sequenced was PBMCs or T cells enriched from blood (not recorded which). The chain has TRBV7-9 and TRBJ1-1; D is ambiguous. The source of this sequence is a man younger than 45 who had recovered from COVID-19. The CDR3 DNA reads TGTGCCAGCACCCTTCGCGGGGAGAACACTGAAGCTTTCTTT. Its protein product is CASTLRGENTEAFF.